This T cell receptor beta chain was sequenced for a study of blood T cell repertoires in COVID-19. This CDR3 has 16 amino acids. Germline trimming cut 1 base from V and 2 bases from J; bases unmatched to any gene: 2. The protocol was immunoSEQ multiplex PCR, while the TCRdb copy is restricted to in-frame clones and leaves out a portion. The sample records about 270,000 clones, roughly 84% being singletons. The origin of this receptor is a woman aged 18-29 years with acute or convalescent COVID-19. The chain couples TRBV5-3 to TRBJ2-2; the match to TRBD2 covers 10 bases. TRBV5-3 is classed as an ORF, of uncertain function. Source material: peripheral blood. This CDR3 reads CARSLRLAGNTGELFF. In DNA form, the CDR3 reads TGTGCCAGAAGCTTGAGACTAGCGGGTAACACCGGGGAGCTGTTTTTT.